This record looks at one T cell receptor beta chain sequence and its context. Between the trimmed V and J ends, which lost 6 bases and 4 bases, there was a span of 27 bases. The CDR3 is 18 residues long. Germline loops: CDR1 MNHEY, CDR2 SMNVEV (reference sequence). This specimen belongs to a study of blood T cell repertoires in COVID-19. Study-level information: Spain, Italy and the United States supplied samples that represented acute and convalescent COVID-19. Sources were T cells, B-cell-depleted T cells, or PBMCs; the material itself was cDNA or gDNA.

Original processing notes: Reference gene primer amplification gave estimated nucleated cell counts. Data came from immunoSEQ multiplex PCR; TCRdb stores just in-frame clones and leaves some out. V and J calls and clone size are given by that table; D and trimming were obtained from the DNA. The data contain 300,000 to 450,000 clones, 85% of them seen just once; the ten biggest clones take up 3% to 4%. The sample consisted of peripheral blood. The sequence derives from a woman between 18 and 30 years old with acute or convalescent COVID-19. The chain has TRBV27 and TRBJ1-2, with a tentative D call TRBD1 (6 bases). This CDR3 is CASSPRPLSRGPFYGYTF. The CDR3 DNA sequence: TGTGCCAGCAGCCCCCGCCCCTTGTCCAGGGGCCCCTTCTATGGCTACACCTTC.